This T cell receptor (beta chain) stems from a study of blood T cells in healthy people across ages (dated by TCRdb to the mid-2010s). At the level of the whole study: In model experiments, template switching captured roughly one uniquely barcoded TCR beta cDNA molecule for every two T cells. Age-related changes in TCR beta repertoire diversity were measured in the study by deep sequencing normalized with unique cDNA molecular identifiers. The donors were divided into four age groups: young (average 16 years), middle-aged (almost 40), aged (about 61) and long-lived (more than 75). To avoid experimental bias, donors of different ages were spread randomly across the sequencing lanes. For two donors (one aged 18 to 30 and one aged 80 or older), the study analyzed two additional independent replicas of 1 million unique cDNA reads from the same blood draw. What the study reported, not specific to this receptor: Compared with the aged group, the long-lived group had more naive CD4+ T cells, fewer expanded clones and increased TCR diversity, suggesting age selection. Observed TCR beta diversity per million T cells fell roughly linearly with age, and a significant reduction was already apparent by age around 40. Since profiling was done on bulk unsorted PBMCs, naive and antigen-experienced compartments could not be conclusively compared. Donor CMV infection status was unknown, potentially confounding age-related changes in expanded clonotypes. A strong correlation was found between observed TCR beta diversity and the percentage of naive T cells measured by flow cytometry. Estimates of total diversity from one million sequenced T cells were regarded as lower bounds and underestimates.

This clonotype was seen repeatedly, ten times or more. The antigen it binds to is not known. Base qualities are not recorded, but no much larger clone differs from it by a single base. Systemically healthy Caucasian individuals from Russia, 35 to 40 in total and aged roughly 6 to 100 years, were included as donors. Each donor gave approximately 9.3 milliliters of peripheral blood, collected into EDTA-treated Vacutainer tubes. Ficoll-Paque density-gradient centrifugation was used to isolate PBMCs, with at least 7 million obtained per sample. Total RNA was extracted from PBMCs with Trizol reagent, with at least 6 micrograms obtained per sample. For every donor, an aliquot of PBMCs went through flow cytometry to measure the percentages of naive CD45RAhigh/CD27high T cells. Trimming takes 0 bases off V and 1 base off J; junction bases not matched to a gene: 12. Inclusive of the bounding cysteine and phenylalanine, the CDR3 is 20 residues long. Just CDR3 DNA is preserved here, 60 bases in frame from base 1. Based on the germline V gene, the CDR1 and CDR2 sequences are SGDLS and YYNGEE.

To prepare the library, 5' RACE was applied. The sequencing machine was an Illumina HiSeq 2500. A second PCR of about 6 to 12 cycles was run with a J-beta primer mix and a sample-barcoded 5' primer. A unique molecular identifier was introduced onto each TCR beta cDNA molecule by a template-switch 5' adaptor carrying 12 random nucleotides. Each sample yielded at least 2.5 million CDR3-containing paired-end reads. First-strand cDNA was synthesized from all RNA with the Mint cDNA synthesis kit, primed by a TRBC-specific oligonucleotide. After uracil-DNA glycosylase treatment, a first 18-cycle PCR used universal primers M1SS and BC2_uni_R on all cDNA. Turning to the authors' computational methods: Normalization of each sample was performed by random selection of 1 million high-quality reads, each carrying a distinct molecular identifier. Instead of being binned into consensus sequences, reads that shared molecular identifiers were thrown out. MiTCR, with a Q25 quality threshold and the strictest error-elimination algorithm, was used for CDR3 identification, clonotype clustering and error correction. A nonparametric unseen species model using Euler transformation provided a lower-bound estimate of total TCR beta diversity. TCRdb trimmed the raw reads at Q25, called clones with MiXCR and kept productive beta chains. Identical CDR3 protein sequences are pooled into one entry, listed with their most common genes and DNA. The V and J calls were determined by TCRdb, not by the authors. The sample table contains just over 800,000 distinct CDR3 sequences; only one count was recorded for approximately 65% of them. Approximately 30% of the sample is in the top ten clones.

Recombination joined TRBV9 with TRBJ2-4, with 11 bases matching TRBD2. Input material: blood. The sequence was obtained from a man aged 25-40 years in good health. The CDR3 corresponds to CASSVGPTSGNLGAKNIQYF. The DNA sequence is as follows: TGTGCCAGCAGCGTAGGACCGACTAGCGGGAACCTCGGGGCCAAAAACATTCAGTACTTC.